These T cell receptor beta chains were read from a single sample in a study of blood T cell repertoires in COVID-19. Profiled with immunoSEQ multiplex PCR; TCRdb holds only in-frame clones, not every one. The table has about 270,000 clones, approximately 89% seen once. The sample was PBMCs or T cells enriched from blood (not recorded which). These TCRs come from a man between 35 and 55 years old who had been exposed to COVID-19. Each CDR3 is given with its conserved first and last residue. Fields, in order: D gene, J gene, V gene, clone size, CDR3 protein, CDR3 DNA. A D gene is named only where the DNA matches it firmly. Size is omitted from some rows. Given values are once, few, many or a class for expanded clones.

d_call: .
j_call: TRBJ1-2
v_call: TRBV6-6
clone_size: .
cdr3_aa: CASRGRGYAYGYTF
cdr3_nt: TGTGCCAGCAGGGGGAGAGGGTACGCCTATGGCTACACCTTC

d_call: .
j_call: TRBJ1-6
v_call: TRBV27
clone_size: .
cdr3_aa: CASGGAFYNSPLHF
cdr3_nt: TGTGCCAGCGGGGGGGCATTCTATAATTCACCCCTCCACTTT

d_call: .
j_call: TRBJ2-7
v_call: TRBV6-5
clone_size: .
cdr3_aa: CASKYYEQYF
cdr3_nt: TGTGCCAGCAAATACTACGAGCAGTACTTC

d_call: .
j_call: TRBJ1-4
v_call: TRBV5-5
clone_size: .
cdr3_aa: CASSTVPAREKLFF
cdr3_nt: TGTGCCAGCAGCACGGTGCCGGCGAGGGAAAAACTGTTTTTT

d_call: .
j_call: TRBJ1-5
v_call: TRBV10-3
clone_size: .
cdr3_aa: CATEGGQISTGQPQHF
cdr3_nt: TGTGCCACCGAGGGTGGACAGATCTCAACGGGCCAGCCCCAGCATTTT

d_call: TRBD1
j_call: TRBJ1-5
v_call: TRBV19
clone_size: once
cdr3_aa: CASSIGTGIQPQHF
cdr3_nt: TGTGCCAGTAGTATAGGGACAGGGATTCAGCCCCAGCATTTT

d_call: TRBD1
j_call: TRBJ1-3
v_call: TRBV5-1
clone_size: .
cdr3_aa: CASSSQGAYGNTIYF
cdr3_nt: TGCGCCAGCAGCTCACAGGGGGCTTATGGAAACACCATATATTTT

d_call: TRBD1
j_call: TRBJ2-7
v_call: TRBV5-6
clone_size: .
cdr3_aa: CASSLVTGGHEQYF
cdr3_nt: TGTGCCAGCAGCTTGGTGACAGGGGGCCACGAGCAGTACTTC

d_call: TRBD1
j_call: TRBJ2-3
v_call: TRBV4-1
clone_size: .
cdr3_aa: CASSQFTGQGTDTQYF
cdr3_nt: TGCGCCAGCAGCCAATTTACGGGACAGGGCACAGATACGCAGTATTTT

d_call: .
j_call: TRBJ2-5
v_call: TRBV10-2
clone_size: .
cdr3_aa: CATKTTVQETQYF
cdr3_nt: TGCGCCACCAAGACGACAGTCCAAGAGACCCAGTACTTC

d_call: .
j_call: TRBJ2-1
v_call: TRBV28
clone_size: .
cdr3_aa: CASSLEEGNEQFF
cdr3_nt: TGTGCCAGCAGTTTGGAGGAGGGAAATGAGCAGTTCTTC